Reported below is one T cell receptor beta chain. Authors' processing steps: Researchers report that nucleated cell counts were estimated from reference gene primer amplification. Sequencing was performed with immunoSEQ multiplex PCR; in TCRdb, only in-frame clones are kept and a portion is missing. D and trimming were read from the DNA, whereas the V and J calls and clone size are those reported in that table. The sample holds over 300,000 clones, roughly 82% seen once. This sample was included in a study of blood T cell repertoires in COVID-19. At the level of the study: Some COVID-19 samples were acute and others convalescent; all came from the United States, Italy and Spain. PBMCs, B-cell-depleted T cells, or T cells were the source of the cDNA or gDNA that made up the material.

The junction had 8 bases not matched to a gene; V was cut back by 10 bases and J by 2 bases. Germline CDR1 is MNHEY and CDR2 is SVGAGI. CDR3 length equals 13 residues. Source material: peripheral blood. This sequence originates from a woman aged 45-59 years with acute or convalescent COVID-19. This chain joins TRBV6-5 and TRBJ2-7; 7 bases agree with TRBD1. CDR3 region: CAIKGTVTYEQYF. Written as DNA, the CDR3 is TGTGCCATAAAGGGGACAGTTACCTACGAGCAGTACTTC.